The clone carrying this TCR beta chain was seen at least ten times. As for time point: newly diagnosed GD, antithyroid drugs for less than 3 months. PBMCs provided the RNA from which the TCR library was made. The germline V and J ends were trimmed by 10 bases and 2 bases, with 13 bases remaining between them. CDR1 LNHDA and CDR2 SQIVND come from the germline V gene (reference sequence). CDR3 length: 13 amino acids. The data belong to a study of regulatory T cells in long-lasting Graves disease. Libraries of TCR beta came from iRepertoire HTBI primers plus Arm-PCR of CDR3 regions. MiXCR, applied by TCRdb to the multiplex PCR reads, yields one record per CDR3 protein. Of hundreds of thousands of distinct CDR3 sequences listed, approximately 16% are singletons. The data were also submitted as part of a second study, on T cells in Graves' hyperthyroidism and ophthalmopathy.

This sequence was found in a woman aged 40-65 years with Graves disease. The sequencing here drew on peripheral blood mononuclear cells (PBMCs), taken at new diagnosis, from a patient treated with antithyroid drugs. The chain employs TRBV19 and TRBJ2-3; no clear D. The CDR3 loop is CATLGPLTDTQYF. CDR3 coding DNA: TGTGCCACCCTTGGGCCCCTCACAGATACGCAGTATTTT.